The sequence of this T cell receptor beta chain was determined in a study of memory CD4+ T cells and cytomegalovirus serostatus. V lost 2 bases and J 3 bases, leaving 7 bases between the germline ends. The germline CDR1 and CDR2 sequences are KGHSH and LQKENI. The CDR3 loop spans 13 amino acids. This clone appeared a single time. As processed by the authors: Out-of-frame sequences were removed, leaving roughly 2,200,000 distinct TCRbeta sequences. The method was immunoSEQ multiplex PCR; TCRdb's version includes in-frame clones alone and lacks a portion of them. The V and J calls and clone size were taken over from that table, and D and trimming were inferred from the DNA. The sample shows over 65,000 clones, under 80% of them seen only once. Single viable CD3+CD4+CD8-CD45RO+ cells were sorted as the memory CD4+ T cells. Serum IgG to CMV pp150, pp28, p38 and p52 defined serostatus.

The V and J genes are TRBV18 and TRBJ1-2, with D uncertain. The sequencing input was memory CD4+ T cells from blood. This TCR came from an adult in good health and CMV-seropositive. CDR3 loop: CASSPSGHYGYTF. CDR3 sequence (DNA): TGTGCCAGCTCACCAAGCGGGCACTATGGCTACACCTTC.